This record concerns one T cell receptor beta chain sequence. Its antigen is still unknown. PCR primers comprised 60 Vbeta and 13 Jbeta primers. Some clones are missing from TCRdb's copy, which holds only in-frame ones; the method was immunoSEQ multiplex PCR. The table records about 130,000 clones, roughly 82% of them present only once. The ends lost 5 bases at V and 7 bases at J; junction bases unmatched: 10. CDR3 size: 17 residues. CDR1 is SGHVS and CDR2 is FQNEAQ in the germline V gene. The data stem from a study of cytomegalovirus exposure and HLA in healthy donors. Study outcomes and limitations: In a later analysis, the majority of CMV-associated beta chains seemingly showed HLA restriction. It was reported in a later analysis that an Asian-associated ancestry cluster showed fewer N-insertions than the approximately 700-donor mean. Cytomegalovirus status was reportedly diagnosed by the classifier with high sensitivity and specificity.

The chain recombines TRBV7-8 with TRBJ2-1; 14 nucleotides match TRBD2. This sequence was found in a woman aged 40 to 50 in good health and CMV-seropositive. The sample consisted of PBMCs. The CDR3 here is CASSPQTSGRVANEQFF. The DNA of the CDR3 is TGTGCCAGCAGCCCCCAGACTAGCGGGAGGGTAGCTAATGAGCAGTTCTTC.